Given below is one T cell receptor (beta chain) in context. A much bigger clone sits one base away, suggesting this may be a read error. Authors of the study amplified TCR beta CDR3 regions from RNA transcripts. An initial round of RT-PCR targeting the TCR CDR3 relied on the HTBI primer set. In TCRdb, the multiplex PCR reads were re-called with MiXCR into one record per CDR3 protein. The sample includes nearly 600,000 distinct CDR3 sequences, about 14% of them seen just once. The data stem from a study of T cells in Graves' hyperthyroidism and ophthalmopathy. V was clipped by 0 bases and J by 0 bases, with 19 bases between them. Germline CDR1 reads SGHDT; CDR2 reads YYEEEE. The CDR3 extends over 18 amino acids. Based on clinical symptoms, serum thyroxine and TRAb, thyroid ultrasound and orbital computed tomography, diagnoses were reached.

The V gene is TRBV5-6, the J gene TRBJ2-7, with D perhaps assigned TRBD1 or TRBD2 (6 bases each). This clonotype was sampled from a woman between 18 and 29 years old with Graves' ophthalmopathy. The sequenced sample consisted of blood. In DNA, the CDR3 is TGTGCCAGCAGCTTGGCCGTGGGTTGGAGGGGGGACTCCTACGAGCAGTACTTC. Encoded protein: CASSLAVGWRGDSYEQYF.